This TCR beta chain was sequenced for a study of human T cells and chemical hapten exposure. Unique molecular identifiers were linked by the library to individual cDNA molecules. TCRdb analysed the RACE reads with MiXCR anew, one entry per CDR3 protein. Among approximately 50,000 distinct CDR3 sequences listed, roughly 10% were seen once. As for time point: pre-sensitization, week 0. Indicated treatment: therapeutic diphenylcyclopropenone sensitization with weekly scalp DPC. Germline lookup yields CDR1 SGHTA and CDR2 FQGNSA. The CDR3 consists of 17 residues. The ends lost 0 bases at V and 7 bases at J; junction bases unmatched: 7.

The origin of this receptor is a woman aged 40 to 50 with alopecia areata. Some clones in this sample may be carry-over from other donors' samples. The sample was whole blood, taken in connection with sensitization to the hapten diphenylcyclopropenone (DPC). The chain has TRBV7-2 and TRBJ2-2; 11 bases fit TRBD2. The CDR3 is CASSLALLAGESGELFF. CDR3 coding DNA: TGTGCCAGCAGCTTAGCGCTACTAGCGGGGGAGAGCGGGGAGCTGTTTTTT. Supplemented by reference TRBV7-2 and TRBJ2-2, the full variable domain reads GAGVSQSPSNKVTEKGKDVELRCDPISGHTALYWYRQSLGQGLEFLIYFQGNSAPDKSGLPSDRFSAERTGGSVSTLTIQRTQQEDSAVYLCASSLALLAGESGELFFGEGSRLTVL.